A single sample gave rise to the 23 T cell receptor beta chains below, sequenced in a study of shared clonotypes between healthy human individuals. Sequencing used immunoSEQ multiplex PCR; TCRdb keeps in-frame clones, though not all of them. The table shows some 530,000 clones, with over 75% occurring only once. The sequenced sample consisted of PBMCs. These receptors all stem from a woman aged 40 to 49 in good health. Some clones in this sample may be carry-over from other donors' samples.

The V and J genes are TRBV28 and TRBJ2-7; TRBD2 agrees at 10 bases. Per germline, CDR1 MDHEN and CDR2 SYDVKM. J gave up 3 bases and V 6 bases, and 5 bases lay outside the gene matches. The CDR3 contains 14 residues. CDR3 amino acids: CASRTGTSVYEQYF. CDR3 coding DNA: TGTGCCAGCAGGACCGGGACTAGCGTCTACGAGCAGTACTTC.

This chain joins TRBV18 and TRBJ2-7, with 11 positions matching TRBD1. Unmatched junction bases numbered 1, after V lost 1 base and J lost 2 bases. The germline CDR1 and CDR2 sequences are KGHSH and LQKENI. There are 15 residues in the CDR3. The CDR3 DNA is TGTGCCAGCTCACCACGGACAGGGGGCGCCTACGAGCAGTACTTC. Its translation: CASSPRTGGAYEQYF. Based on the CDR3 plus reference TRBV18 and TRBJ2-7, the full variable domain is NAGVMQNPRHLVRRRGQEARLRCSPMKGHSHVYWYRQLPEEGLKFMVYLQKENIIDESGMPKERFSAEFPKEGPSILRIQQVVRGDSAAYFCASSPRTGGAYEQYFGPGTRLTVT.

V usage is TRBV5-1 and J usage is TRBJ2-7, with D possibly called TRBD1 or TRBD2 (5 bases each). Trimming removed 3 bases from V and 7 bases from J, with 17 bases in between. The CDR3 loop spans 14 amino acids. Germline CDR1 SGHRS, CDR2 YFSETQ. DNA of the CDR3: TGCGCCAGCAGCTCCGGGACCCCGGGCGGGGAGCAGTACTTC. Translated: CASSSGTPGGEQYF.

The rearrangement uses TRBV7-2 and TRBJ2-5, with D tentatively TRBD1 (5 bases). This CDR3 is built from 14 residues. CDR1 SGHTA and CDR2 FQGNSA come from the germline V gene. V lost 3 bases to trimming and J lost 5 bases, with 13 bases between them. The DNA of the CDR3 is TGTGCCAGCAGCTTCCAGGGTAGTGGGGAGACCCAGTACTTC. Translated, it gives CASSFQGSGETQYF.

The chain has TRBV19 and TRBJ1-5; tentative D call: TRBD1 (5 bases). In germline, CDR1 is LNHDA, CDR2 SQIVND (reference sequence). The V end was cut by 4 bases, the J end by 0 bases, with 10 bases between. The length of the CDR3 is 15 residues. The CDR3 here is CASSRSGTSNQPQHF. The DNA for the CDR3 is TGTGCCAGTAGTAGGTCAGGGACTAGCAATCAGCCCCAGCATTTT.

This clone was recorded only once. The rearrangement uses TRBV5-4 and TRBJ1-2; no reliable D call. Germline V gene lookup returns CDR1 SGHNT and CDR2 YYREEE (reference sequence). The CDR3 consists of 15 residues. V lost 2 bases, J lost 0 bases, and 11 bases lay in between. CDR3 sequence reads: CASSLGASANYGYTF. The CDR3 nucleotides are TGTGCCAGCAGCTTAGGCGCCTCGGCTAACTATGGCTACACCTTC.

The chain recombines TRBV7-2 with TRBJ2-1; TRBD2 might be the D (5 bases). The CDR3 consists of 13 residues. Deletions cut 4 bases from V and 14 bases from J, with 18 bases between. Per germline, CDR1 SGHTA and CDR2 FQGNSA. This CDR3 is CASSSPSNGREFF. CDR3 bases: TGTGCCAGCAGCTCCCCCTCCAACGGGCGGGAGTTCTTC.

This clone was seen a handful of times. A read error likely explains this, since a far larger clone differs by one base. V is TRBV11-2 and J is TRBJ1-2; TRBD1 matches 10 bases. The CDR3 consists of 14 residues. Germline V gene sequence: CDR1 SGHAT, CDR2 FQNNGV. The CDR3 sequence: CASRSGQGVYGCTF. The CDR3 nucleotides are TGTGCCAGCAGAAGCGGACAGGGGGTTTATGGCTGCACCTTC.

The V call is TRBV4-1, the J call TRBJ2-7; D not resolved. V dropped 4 bases and J dropped 1 base, with 17 bases sitting between them. Per the germline V gene, CDR1 is MGHRA and CDR2 is YSYEKL. CDR3 length: 16 amino acids. The CDR3 sequence: CASSLRPDVHSYEQYF. The CDR3 nucleotides read TGCGCCAGCAGCCTCCGACCCGACGTCCATTCCTACGAGCAGTACTTC.

Concerning this clone itself: A clone one base away is much larger, so this may be a read error. This chain joins TRBV10-3 and TRBJ2-2; 10 bases agree with TRBD2. This CDR3 has 19 residues. Germline V lookup: CDR1 ENHRY, CDR2 SYGVKD. For the CDR3, the DNA is TGTCCGCCATCAGGTTACACTAGCGGGATGGATGAACCTACCGGGGAGCTGTTTTTT. Residues: CPPSGYTSGMDEPTGELFF.

The chain is built from TRBV28 and TRBJ2-7; D ambiguous. The CDR3 has 15 amino acids. V was trimmed by 5 bases and J by 2 bases, leaving 16 bases between them. Germline V CDR1 and CDR2: MDHEN, SYDVKM. CDR3 nucleotides: TGTGCCAGCAGTCCCGGCGGCAGGCTGGCCTACGAGCAGTACTTC. It codes for CASSPGGRLAYEQYF.

The chain combines TRBV29-1 with TRBJ1-2; TRBD1 aligns across 7 bases. CDR1 and CDR2 (germline): SQVTM, ANQGSEA. V shed 7 bases and J 7 bases; nucleotides not matched to a gene: 9. The length of the CDR3 is 12 residues. Written as DNA, the CDR3 is TGCAGCGGCTCAGACAGGGTTGGTGGCTACACCTTC. Translated, it gives CSGSDRVGGYTF.

This chain links TRBV5-4 with TRBJ1-2, with TRBD1 as a possible D gene (6 bases). CDR3 length equals 13 residues. The V gene lost 4 bases and the J gene lost 9 bases, with 16 bases spanning the gap. Germline V gene lookup returns CDR1 SGHNT and CDR2 YYREEE (reference sequence). The CDR3 protein is CASSPGQYARYTF. Here the CDR3 DNA reads TGTGCCAGCAGCCCCGGACAGTATGCTCGCTACACCTTC.

V is TRBV28 and J is TRBJ2-4; D possibly corresponds to TRBD1 (6 bases). V gave up 5 bases and J gave up 4 bases, with 15 bases separating them. CDR3 length: 15 residues. Germline lookup yields CDR1 MDHEN and CDR2 SYDVKM. The DNA of the CDR3 is TGTGCCAGCAGTGCCTCGGGGACAAAGAAAAACATTCAGTACTTC. Translated, it gives CASSASGTKKNIQYF.

This rearrangement joins TRBV6-1 to TRBJ1-5; D unclear. This CDR3 is 13 amino acids long. The germline V gene encodes CDR1 MNHNS and CDR2 SASEGT. The ends were cut back, 3 bases at V and 5 bases at J, with 8 bases in the middle. The CDR3 DNA reads as TGTGCCAGCAGTGACAGGTGGGATCAGCCCCAGCATTTT. This encodes CASSDRWDQPQHF.

This chain uses TRBV10-3 with TRBJ2-1, with 9 bases identical to TRBD2. V trimming: 8 bases; J trimming: 3 bases; junction bases outside the gene matches: 8. Germline-derived CDR1 and CDR2 are ENHRY and SYGVKD. The CDR3 length is 15 residues. The CDR3 DNA reads TGTGCCATCGGGCCTAGCGGGGAAGACTACAATGAGCAGTTCTTC. Amino acids: CAIGPSGEDYNEQFF.

This clone appeared a single time. The chain employs TRBV5-4 and TRBJ2-1; D is unclear. This CDR3 contains 17 residues. Between the trimmed V and J ends, which lost 0 bases and 0 bases, there was a span of 13 bases. Per the germline V gene, CDR1 is SGHNT and CDR2 is YYREEE (reference sequence). The CDR3 nucleotides are TGTGCCAGCAGCTTGGAGATAGCCCGTAGCTCCTACAATGAGCAGTTCTTC. Protein: CASSLEIARSSYNEQFF. Looking up the rest from reference TRBV5-4 and TRBJ2-1 gives the full variable domain: ETGVTQSPTHLIKTRGQQVTLRCSSQSGHNTVSWYQQALGQGPQFIFQYYREEENGRGNFPPRFSGLQFPNYSSELNVNALELDDSALYLCASSLEIARSSYNEQFFGPGTRLTVL.

V usage is TRBV16 and J usage is TRBJ2-7; the match to TRBD1 covers 10 bases. The length of the CDR3 is 15 residues. V trimming: 3 bases; J trimming: 0 bases; junction bases outside the gene matches: 2. Germline V gene data show CDR1 as KGHSY and CDR2 as FQNENV. This CDR3 reads CASSHRDRGSYEQYF. The CDR3 coding sequence is TGTGCCAGCAGCCATAGGGACAGGGGCTCCTACGAGCAGTACTTC.

This clone was seen at least ten times. The J gene is TRBJ1-5, the V gene TRBV10-3, with 8 bases matching TRBD1. The V gene end was trimmed by 0 bases and the J gene end by 9 bases; junction bases not matched to a gene: 4. The CDR3 consists of 14 residues. Germline V CDR1 and CDR2: ENHRY, SYGVKD. The CDR3 sequence: CAISESAGGRPQHF. In DNA form, the CDR3 reads TGTGCCATCAGTGAGTCGGCAGGGGGCCGGCCCCAGCATTTT.

This clone was counted once. The V gene is TRBV5-1, the J gene TRBJ2-3; 9 bases line up with TRBD2. V was pared by 4 bases and J by 1 base, with 1 base of the junction left unmatched. Germline V lookup: CDR1 SGHRS, CDR2 YFSETQ. The CDR3 covers 14 residues. CDR3: CASSRLAGTDTQYF. The CDR3 DNA sequence: TGCGCCAGCAGCAGACTAGCGGGCACAGATACGCAGTATTTT.

Regarding this clone: One end of the junction is discordant with germline, which a read error may explain. V gene TRBV6-6 combines with J gene TRBJ2-3; either TRBD1 or TRBD2 may fit D (5 bases each). Germline-derived CDR1 and CDR2 are MNHNY and SVGAGI (reference sequence). The CDR3 covers 12 residues. CDR3 amino acids: CASSFEGTTWDF. Here the CDR3 DNA reads TGTGCCAGCAGTTTCGAAGGGACCACTTGGGATTTT.

The chain has TRBV27 and TRBJ1-2, with a weak D call TRBD1 (6 bases). V was pared by 6 bases and J by 4 bases, with 15 bases between. This CDR3 is 14 amino acids long. Germline assignment: CDR1 MNHEY and CDR2 SMNVEV (reference sequence). The CDR3 spells CASRNTGSSYGYTF. Written as DNA, the CDR3 is TGTGCCAGCAGGAATACAGGGTCTTCCTATGGCTACACCTTC.

This clone was recorded once. The chain carries TRBV2 and TRBJ2-5; 11 nucleotides align to TRBD2. CDR3 length: 15 amino acids. V lost 3 bases to trimming and J lost 5 bases; unmatched junction nucleotides: 5. CDR1 and CDR2 from the germline V gene are SNHLY and FYNNEI. CDR3 region: CASSELAGGLETQYF. The CDR3 bases are TGTGCCAGCAGTGAGTTAGCGGGAGGGCTCGAGACCCAGTACTTC. The variable domain in full, completed from reference TRBV2 and TRBJ2-5, reads EPEVTQTPSHQVTQMGQEVILRCVPISNHLYFYWYRQILGQKVEFLVSFYNNEISEKSEIFDDQFSVERPDGSNFTLKIRSTKLEDSAMYFCASSELAGGLETQYFGPGTRLLVL.